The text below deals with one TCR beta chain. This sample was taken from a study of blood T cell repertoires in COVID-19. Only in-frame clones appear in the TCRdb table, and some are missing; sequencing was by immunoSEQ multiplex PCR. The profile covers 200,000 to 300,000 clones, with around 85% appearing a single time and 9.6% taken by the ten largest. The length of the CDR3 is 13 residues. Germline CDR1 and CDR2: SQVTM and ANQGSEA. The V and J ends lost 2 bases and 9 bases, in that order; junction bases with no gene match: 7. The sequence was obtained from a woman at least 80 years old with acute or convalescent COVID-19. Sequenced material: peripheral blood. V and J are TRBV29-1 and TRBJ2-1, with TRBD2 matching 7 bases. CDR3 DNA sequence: TGCAGCGTTGAACTCGGGCGGGGGACTGAGCAGTTCTTC. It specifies CSVELGRGTEQFF.